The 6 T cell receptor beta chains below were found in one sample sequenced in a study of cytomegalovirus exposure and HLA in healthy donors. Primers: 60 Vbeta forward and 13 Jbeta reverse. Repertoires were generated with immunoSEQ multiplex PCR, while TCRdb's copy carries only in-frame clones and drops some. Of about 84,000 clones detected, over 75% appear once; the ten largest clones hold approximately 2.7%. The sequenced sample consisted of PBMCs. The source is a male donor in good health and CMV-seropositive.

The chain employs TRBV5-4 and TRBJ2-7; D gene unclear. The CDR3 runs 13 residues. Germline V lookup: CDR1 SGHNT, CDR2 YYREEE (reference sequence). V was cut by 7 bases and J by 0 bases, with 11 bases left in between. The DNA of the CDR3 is TGTGCCAGCCGGCCGGCTAGCTCCTACGAGCAGTACTTC. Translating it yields CASRPASSYEQYF.

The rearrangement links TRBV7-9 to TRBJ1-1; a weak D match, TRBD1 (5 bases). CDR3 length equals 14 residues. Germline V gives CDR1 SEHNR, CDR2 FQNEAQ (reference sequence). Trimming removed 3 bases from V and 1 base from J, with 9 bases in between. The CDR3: CASSFSTANTEAFF. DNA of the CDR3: TGTGCCAGCAGCTTCTCGACAGCGAACACTGAAGCTTTCTTT.

In nucleotides, the CDR3 is TGTGCCAGCGGGTTCGGGGGAAATCGCAATCAGCCCCAGCATTTT. Protein: CASGFGGNRNQPQHF. V gene TRBV28 combines with J gene TRBJ1-5, with TRBD1 as a possible D gene (5 bases). The CDR3 totals 15 residues. The germline V gene encodes CDR1 MDHEN and CDR2 SYDVKM. V lost 8 bases to trimming and J lost 2 bases, with 16 bases between them.

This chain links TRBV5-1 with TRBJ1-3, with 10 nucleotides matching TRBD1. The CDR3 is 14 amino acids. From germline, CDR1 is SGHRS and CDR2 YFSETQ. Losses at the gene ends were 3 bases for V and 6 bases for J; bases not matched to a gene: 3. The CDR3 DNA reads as TGCGCCAGCAGCTCGACAGGGGGCGTAAACACCATATATTTT. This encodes CASSSTGGVNTIYF.

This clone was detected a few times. CDR3 sequence (DNA): TGTGCCAGCAGCTTAGAGCAGGGGGCTTTCGGGGAGCTGTTTTTT. Amino acids: CASSLEQGAFGELFF. The chain employs TRBV11-2 and TRBJ2-2; 8 bases are shared with TRBD1. The CDR3 has 15 amino acids. CDR1 and CDR2 (germline): SGHAT, FQNNGV. V dropped 0 bases and J dropped 7; count of bases not matched to a gene: 4.

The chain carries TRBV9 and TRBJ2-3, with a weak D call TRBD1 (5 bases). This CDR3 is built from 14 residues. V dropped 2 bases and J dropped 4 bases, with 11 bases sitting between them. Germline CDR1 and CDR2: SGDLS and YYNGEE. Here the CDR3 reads CASSVEQEPDTQYF. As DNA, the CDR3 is TGTGCCAGCAGCGTCGAACAGGAGCCAGATACGCAGTATTTT.